The clone carrying this TCR beta chain was observed a few times. The antigen is unknown. With 2 bases clipped from V and 1 base from J, the junction kept 18 bases outside the gene matches. Germline V CDR1 and CDR2: SQVTM, ANQGSEA. This CDR3 has 20 amino acids. These data belong to a study of response to subunit inactivated influenza vaccine. TCRdb processed the RT-PCR reads anew with MiXCR; each CDR3 protein has one entry. The sample has 550,000 to 800,000 distinct CDR3 sequences; approximately 15% are singletons. Whole-study findings and limits: It was the authors' suggestion that each seasonal influenza vaccination recruits few new T cells.

The input for sequencing was PBMCs from blood, taken roughly 2 weeks before vaccination. The sequence derives from a man over 45 who received an inactivated influenza vaccine. This rearrangement joins TRBV29-1 to TRBJ2-1; the match to TRBD2 covers 9 bases. DNA for the CDR3: TGCAGCGTTGAATTGGTAGCGGGGGCTCTAGAAGGGGTATCCTACAATGAGCAGTTCTTC. It encodes CSVELVAGALEGVSYNEQFF.